This note documents a single TCR beta chain sequence. No antigen is known for it. A read error may account for a junction end that differs from germline. The PCR employed 60 Vbeta primers together with 13 Jbeta primers. Some clones are missing from TCRdb's copy, which holds only in-frame ones; the method was immunoSEQ multiplex PCR. In the table there are roughly 89,000 clones, roughly 76% of which are singletons. This sample was included in a study of cytomegalovirus exposure and HLA in healthy donors. General study points: While the bulk of TCR sequences proved rare, some public TCRs turned up in many donors. Association of 16,951 TCR beta sequences with HLA alleles was found at 0.05 false discovery rate in a later analysis.

The sequence was obtained from a woman aged 25 to 39 in good health and CMV-seronegative. Sequences were obtained from PBMCs.

The CDR3 is CSSSFTSQGEQFF. DNA for the CDR3: TGTTCCAGCAGCTTCACATCTCAGGGAGAGCAGTTCTTC. The chain carries TRBV7-9 and TRBJ2-1, with D possibly being TRBD1 (5 bases). The CDR3 runs 13 residues. From germline, CDR1 is SEHNR and CDR2 FQNEAQ (reference sequence).